This record looks at one T cell receptor beta chain sequence and its context. The V gene end was trimmed by 5 bases and the J gene end by 4 bases; junction bases not matched to a gene: 7. The CDR3 is 15 amino acids. Germline lookup yields CDR1 SGHRS and CDR2 YFSETQ. This record comes from a study of blood T cell repertoires in COVID-19. The overall study: T cells, B-cell-depleted T cells, or PBMCs supplied cDNA or gDNA.

Source study methods: Nucleated cell counts were estimated from reference gene primer amplification. Assay used: immunoSEQ multiplex PCR; TCRdb lists only in-frame clones, some missing. The D gene and trimming were derived from the DNA, and the V and J assignments and clone size from that table. The sample has over 70,000 clones, about four fifths seen once; the top ten hold over 25%. The receptor comes from a human donor in a cohort sampled during active COVID-19. The V call is TRBV5-1, the J call TRBJ2-2; 8 nucleotides line up with TRBD1. What was sequenced was peripheral blood. The CDR3 protein is CASSTDRVGTGELFF. CDR3 bases: TGCGCCAGCAGTACGGACAGGGTTGGCACCGGGGAGCTGTTTTTT.